The source of this T cell receptor (beta chain) is a study of technical replicates of blood from several donors. TCRdb's copy holds only in-frame clones and misses some; the assay was immunoSEQ multiplex PCR. The table records around 81,000 clones, 75% to 85% of them present only once. The receptor was isolated from a human donor in good health. Some clones in this sample may be carry-over from other donors' samples. Input material: PBMCs.

This CDR3 reads CASSFRGSTYEQYF. CDR3 DNA sequence: TGTGCCAGCAGCTTCAGGGGGTCGACCTACGAGCAGTACTTC. The gene calls are TRBV5-6 and TRBJ2-7; 7 nucleotides match TRBD1. The CDR3 loop spans 14 amino acids. Germline loops: CDR1 SGHDT, CDR2 YYEEEE. Germline trimming cut 2 bases from V and 2 bases from J; bases unmatched to any gene: 4.